This T cell receptor beta chain was documented in a study of early T cells in non-severe SARS-CoV-2 infection. Study-wide results and caveats: Sequences matched to VDJdb favored anti-spike CD8 responses, while private and CD4 specificities were missed.

A remark on this clonotype: The antigen is undetermined.

Unique molecular identifier tags were affixed to discrete cDNA molecules. TCRdb passed the 5' RACE reads through MiXCR, listing each CDR3 protein once. The sample contains around 84,000 distinct CDR3 sequences, 8% to 13% of which appear only once. Germline V lookup: CDR1 SGHVS, CDR2 FQNEAQ. The V and J ends lost 0 bases and 0 bases respectively, with 8 bases between them. The length of the CDR3 is 15 residues. The TCR originated in an adult who was a healthcare worker with PCR-confirmed SARS-CoV-2 infection or an uninfected control (not recorded which). The sample consisted of whole blood, taken at baseline. The chain uses TRBV7-8 and TRBJ1-1, with D unclear. The CDR3 loop is CASSLAGSMNTEAFF. The CDR3, as DNA: TGTGCCAGCAGCTTAGCAGGAAGCATGAACACTGAAGCTTTCTTT.